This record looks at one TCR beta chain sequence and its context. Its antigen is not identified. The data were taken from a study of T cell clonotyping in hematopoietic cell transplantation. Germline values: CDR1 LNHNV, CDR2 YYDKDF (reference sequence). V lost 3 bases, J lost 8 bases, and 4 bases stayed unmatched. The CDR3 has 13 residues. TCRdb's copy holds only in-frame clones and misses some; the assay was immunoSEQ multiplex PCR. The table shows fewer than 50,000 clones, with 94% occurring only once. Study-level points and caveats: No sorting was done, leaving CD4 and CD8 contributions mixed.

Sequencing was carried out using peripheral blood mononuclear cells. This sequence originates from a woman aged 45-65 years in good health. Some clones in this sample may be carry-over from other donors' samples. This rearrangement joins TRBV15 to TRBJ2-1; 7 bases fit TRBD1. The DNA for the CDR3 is TGTGCCACCAGCAGCCCTGACAGGGATGAGCAGTTCTTC. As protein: CATSSPDRDEQFF.